Listed below are T cell receptor beta chains from one sample, sequenced in a study of CD8 T cells in Susac syndrome. TCRdb passed the immunoSEQ multiplex PCR reads through MiXCR, listing each CDR3 protein once. The sample lists tens of thousands of distinct CDR3 sequences, 93% seen once, with about 0.14% in the top ten. Sequenced sample: CD4+ T cells from PBMCs. The origin of the receptors is a human donor with Susac syndrome. Both conserved end residues are part of each CDR3. The D gene is left open where the match is weak. Part of the rows lack a size; the others show once, few, many or a class for expanded clones.

V: TRBV5-1
D: TRBD1
size: -
J: TRBJ1-2
CDR3: CASSLLTGGNYGYTF
DNA: TGCGCCAGCAGCCTTTTAACAGGGGGCAACTATGGCTACACCTTC

V: TRBV18
D: -
size: -
J: TRBJ1-1
CDR3: CASSPGAGNTEAFF
DNA: TGTGCCAGCTCACCAGGGGCCGGGAACACTGAAGCTTTCTTT

V: TRBV20-1
D: TRBD2
size: -
J: TRBJ2-1
CDR3: CSATLLAGGTYNEQFF
DNA: TGCAGTGCTACTCTGCTAGCGGGGGGGACCTACAATGAGCAGTTCTTC

V: TRBV5-1
D: TRBD1
size: -
J: TRBJ1-5
CDR3: CASSDGTESNQPQHF
DNA: TGCGCCAGCAGCGACGGGACAGAGTCCAATCAGCCCCAGCATTTT

V: TRBV18
D: -
size: -
J: TRBJ1-6
CDR3: CASSPAGWGSPLHF
DNA: TGTGCCAGCTCACCGGCAGGCTGGGGGTCACCCCTCCACTTT

V: TRBV6-2/TRBV6-3
D: -
size: once
J: TRBJ1-2
CDR3: CASSPDRYYGYTF
DNA: TGTGCCAGCAGCCCCGACAGATACTATGGCTACACCTTC

V: TRBV19
D: TRBD2
size: -
J: TRBJ2-2
CDR3: CASSISSGANTGELFF
DNA: TGTGCCAGTAGTATCTCTAGCGGGGCGAACACCGGGGAGCTGTTTTTT

V: TRBV20-1
D: -
size: -
J: TRBJ1-6
CDR3: CSAQGFANSPLHF
DNA: TGCAGTGCTCAGGGGTTTGCCAATTCACCCCTCCACTTT

V: TRBV10-3
D: TRBD1
size: -
J: TRBJ2-5
CDR3: CAISMGQQETQYF
DNA: TGTGCCATCAGCATGGGACAGCAAGAGACCCAGTACTTC

V: TRBV6-5
D: -
size: -
J: TRBJ1-3
CDR3: CASSYSAGNTIYF
DNA: TGTGCCAGCAGTTACTCGGCCGGAAACACCATATATTTT

V: TRBV9
D: -
size: -
J: TRBJ2-5
CDR3: CASSVVGEEGETQYF
DNA: TGTGCCAGCAGCGTAGTCGGGGAAGAGGGCGAGACCCAGTACTTC

V: TRBV6-5
D: -
size: once
J: TRBJ1-2
CDR3: CASSYTGSWGYTF
DNA: TGTGCCAGCAGTTACACAGGGTCCTGGGGCTACACCTTC

V: TRBV18
D: -
size: -
J: TRBJ2-7
CDR3: CASSPGQLTSYEQYF
DNA: TGTGCCAGCTCACCTGGACAGCTCACATCCTACGAGCAGTACTTC

V: TRBV4-2
D: -
size: -
J: TRBJ2-3
CDR3: CASSQALYRGTDTQYF
DNA: TGTGCCAGCAGCCAAGCCCTTTATAGGGGCACAGATACGCAGTATTTT

V: TRBV28
D: -
size: -
J: TRBJ1-2
CDR3: CASLPPSGNGYTF
DNA: TGTGCCAGCCTTCCTCCCTCAGGGAATGGCTACACCTTC

V: TRBV9
D: -
size: -
J: TRBJ2-3
CDR3: CASSEGVGTDTQYF
DNA: TGTGCCAGCAGCGAGGGAGTCGGAACAGATACGCAGTATTTT

V: TRBV2
D: TRBD1
size: -
J: TRBJ2-3
CDR3: CASSFGQGADTQYF
DNA: TGTGCCAGCAGTTTCGGACAGGGGGCGGATACGCAGTATTTT

V: TRBV3-1
D: TRBD1
size: once
J: TRBJ1-5
CDR3: CASSATGGLQPQHF
DNA: TGTGCCAGCAGCGCGACAGGGGGCCTTCAGCCCCAGCATTTT

V: TRBV6-6
D: TRBD1
size: once
J: TRBJ2-3
CDR3: CASSYGTGSSTDTQYF
DNA: TGTGCCAGCAGTTACGGGACAGGGTCCAGCACAGATACGCAGTATTTT

V: TRBV11-2
D: -
size: -
J: TRBJ2-7
CDR3: CASSSTAYEQYF
DNA: TGTGCCAGCAGCTCCACCGCCTACGAGCAGTACTTC

V: TRBV7-2
D: -
size: -
J: TRBJ2-3
CDR3: CASSAPGTDTQYF
DNA: TGTGCCAGCAGCGCGCCAGGGACAGATACGCAGTATTTT

V: TRBV20-1
D: TRBD1
size: once
J: TRBJ2-6
CDR3: CSARLGTVSGANVLTF
DNA: TGCAGTGCTAGACTGGGGACAGTCTCTGGGGCCAACGTCCTGACTTTC

V: TRBV12-3/TRBV12-4
D: TRBD1
size: -
J: TRBJ2-2
CDR3: CASSFQGARAGELFF
DNA: TGTGCCAGCAGTTTCCAGGGGGCGCGAGCCGGGGAGCTGTTTTTT

V: TRBV20-1
D: TRBD1
size: -
J: TRBJ2-5
CDR3: CSASPPQGALPKTQYF
DNA: TGCAGTGCTAGCCCCCCACAGGGGGCGCTTCCAAAGACCCAGTACTTC

V: TRBV5-4
D: TRBD1
size: -
J: TRBJ1-1
CDR3: CASSPWDSNTEAFF
DNA: TGTGCCAGCAGTCCCTGGGACAGCAACACTGAAGCTTTCTTT

V: TRBV7-2
D: -
size: -
J: TRBJ2-3
CDR3: CASSLQGLRDTQYF
DNA: TGTGCCAGCAGCCTCCAAGGGTTAAGAGATACGCAGTATTTT

V: TRBV27
D: TRBD1
size: -
J: TRBJ2-7
CDR3: CASRRSGTGPYEQYF
DNA: TGTGCCAGCAGAAGGTCCGGGACAGGGCCCTACGAGCAGTACTTC

V: TRBV18
D: -
size: -
J: TRBJ2-7
CDR3: CASSPRDDEQYF
DNA: TGTGCCAGCTCGCCCCGGGACGACGAGCAGTACTTC

V: TRBV6-6
D: -
size: -
J: TRBJ1-2
CDR3: CATTGKYGYTF
DNA: TGTGCCACCACAGGGAAATATGGCTACACCTTC

V: TRBV9
D: -
size: -
J: TRBJ2-3
CDR3: CASSVGLADTQYF
DNA: TGTGCCAGCAGCGTAGGGTTGGCGGATACGCAGTATTTT

V: TRBV2
D: -
size: -
J: TRBJ1-1
CDR3: CASRPLHQNTEAFF
DNA: TGTGCCAGCAGACCATTACACCAGAACACTGAAGCTTTCTTT

V: TRBV7-9
D: -
size: -
J: TRBJ2-3
CDR3: CAGRGSGSTDTQYF
DNA: TGTGCCGGAAGGGGGAGCGGGAGCACAGATACGCAGTATTTT

V: TRBV19
D: TRBD2
size: once
J: TRBJ2-1
CDR3: CASRSGGSYNEQFF
DNA: TGTGCCAGTAGGTCGGGGGGCTCCTACAATGAGCAGTTCTTC

V: TRBV7-3
D: TRBD1
size: -
J: TRBJ2-1
CDR3: CASSQDRGAYNEQFF
DNA: TGTGCCAGCAGCCAGGACAGGGGGGCTTACAATGAGCAGTTCTTC

V: TRBV30
D: -
size: -
J: TRBJ2-1
CDR3: CAWSANRDNEQFF
DNA: TGTGCCTGGAGTGCCAACCGTGACAATGAGCAGTTCTTC

V: TRBV7-2
D: -
size: -
J: TRBJ2-7
CDR3: CASSPWGGSHEQYF
DNA: TGTGCCAGCAGTCCGTGGGGTGGGAGCCACGAGCAGTACTTC

V: TRBV5-1
D: -
size: -
J: TRBJ2-7
CDR3: CASSLRQGGYEQYF
DNA: TGCGCCAGCAGCTTGAGGCAGGGCGGCTACGAGCAGTACTTC

V: TRBV18
D: TRBD1
size: -
J: TRBJ2-1
CDR3: CASSTGQAAGNEQFF
DNA: TGTGCCAGCTCAACGGGACAGGCCGCGGGGAATGAGCAGTTCTTC

V: TRBV4-2
D: -
size: -
J: TRBJ2-7
CDR3: CASSHGVQGIPYEQYF
DNA: TGTGCCAGCAGCCACGGGGTTCAGGGTATTCCCTACGAGCAGTACTTC

V: TRBV5-1
D: -
size: -
J: TRBJ1-3
CDR3: CASSLSSSGNTIYF
DNA: TGCGCCAGCAGCTTGAGTAGCTCTGGAAACACCATATATTTT

V: TRBV6-6
D: -
size: -
J: TRBJ1-2
CDR3: CASNNDRVYGYTF
DNA: TGTGCCAGCAATAATGACAGAGTCTATGGCTACACCTTC

V: TRBV28
D: TRBD1
size: -
J: TRBJ2-3
CDR3: CASSPTGINTDTQYF
DNA: TGTGCCAGCAGCCCGACAGGGATTAACACAGATACGCAGTATTTT

V: TRBV12-3/TRBV12-4
D: -
size: -
J: TRBJ2-7
CDR3: CASSFRPAELSYEQYF
DNA: TGTGCCAGCAGTTTTCGCCCAGCGGAACTCTCCTACGAGCAGTACTTC

V: TRBV2
D: -
size: -
J: TRBJ2-2
CDR3: CASSDSRVAGELFF
DNA: TGTGCCAGCAGTGATTCGAGAGTCGCCGGGGAGCTGTTTTTT

V: TRBV20-1
D: -
size: -
J: TRBJ2-2
CDR3: CSAGAASNTGELFF
DNA: TGCAGTGCGGGGGCAGCCTCGAACACCGGGGAGCTGTTTTTT

V: TRBV11-2
D: TRBD1
size: -
J: TRBJ2-5
CDR3: CASSLGQGFETQYF
DNA: TGTGCCAGCAGCTTAGGACAGGGGTTCGAGACCCAGTACTTC

V: TRBV20-1
D: TRBD1
size: -
J: TRBJ2-5
CDR3: CSAREGGRVEETQYF
DNA: TGCAGTGCTAGAGAAGGGGGCAGGGTTGAAGAGACCCAGTACTTC

V: TRBV20-1
D: -
size: -
J: TRBJ1-4
CDR3: CSAAQETGIREKLFF
DNA: TGCAGTGCTGCCCAAGAGACTGGGATTAGGGAAAAACTGTTTTTT

V: TRBV18
D: -
size: -
J: TRBJ1-6
CDR3: CASGVGADSPLHF
DNA: TGTGCTTCAGGGGTGGGGGCAGATTCACCCCTCCACTTT

V: TRBV6-2/TRBV6-3
D: -
size: -
J: TRBJ2-1
CDR3: CASSYSVYNEQFF
DNA: TGTGCCAGCAGTTACTCCGTTTACAATGAGCAGTTCTTC

V: TRBV7-9
D: -
size: -
J: TRBJ1-2
CDR3: CASSLTGQNNYGYTF
DNA: TGTGCCAGCAGCTTAACCGGACAGAATAACTATGGCTACACCTTC

V: TRBV2
D: -
size: -
J: TRBJ1-3
CDR3: CASSNLGVLGNTIYF
DNA: TGTGCCAGCAGTAATCTAGGGGTTTTGGGAAACACCATATATTTT

V: TRBV12-3/TRBV12-4
D: TRBD1
size: -
J: TRBJ2-3
CDR3: CASSFGTGGDTQYF
DNA: TGTGCCAGCAGTTTTGGGACAGGGGGGGATACGCAGTATTTT

V: TRBV20-1
D: TRBD2
size: once
J: TRBJ2-5
CDR3: CSKAGGYQETQYF
DNA: TGCAGCAAAGCGGGGGGGTACCAAGAGACCCAGTACTTC

V: TRBV4-2
D: TRBD1
size: -
J: TRBJ2-7
CDR3: CASSQEWGTGGGYEQYF
DNA: TGTGCCAGCAGCCAAGAATGGGGGACAGGGGGCGGTTACGAGCAGTACTTC

V: TRBV4-1
D: TRBD1
size: -
J: TRBJ1-5
CDR3: CASSQDQPGTGREYQPQHF
DNA: TGCGCCAGCAGCCAAGATCAACCGGGGACAGGGCGCGAATATCAGCCCCAGCATTTT

V: TRBV19
D: -
size: -
J: TRBJ1-5
CDR3: CASSTGTPDQPQHF
DNA: TGTGCCAGTAGTACGGGGACGCCCGATCAGCCCCAGCATTTT

V: TRBV6-2/TRBV6-3
D: TRBD2
size: -
J: TRBJ2-3
CDR3: CASRSTSGGWHTQYF
DNA: TGTGCCAGCAGATCTACTAGCGGGGGTTGGCATACGCAGTATTTT